The clone carrying this T cell receptor beta chain was observed many times. Trimming took 3 bases from V and 3 from J; bases not matched to a gene: 6. The CDR3 consists of 15 residues. Germline V gives CDR1 LGHNA, CDR2 YSLEER. This sample stems from a study of T cell repertoires in cytomegalovirus infection. About the research overall: Based on public TCR beta signatures, there were indications of CMV infection and of a matching HLA type.

MiXCR, run by TCRdb on the reads, gives a single entry per CDR3 protein. The sample holds fewer than 350,000 distinct CDR3 sequences; more than 8% are singletons and the top ten take 3.5% to 4.5%. The source is a human donor in good health (CMV status not recorded). Some clones in this sample may be carry-over from other donors' samples. The chain couples TRBV4-3 to TRBJ2-3; 7 bases agree with TRBD2. The sample taken for sequencing was PBMCs. The CDR3 bases are TGCGCCAGCAGCCATGGCGGGGGAGGGACAGATACGCAGTATTTT. Amino acid sequence: CASSHGGGGTDTQYF.